The T cell receptor beta chain described here comes from a study of blood T cell repertoires in COVID-19 (TCRdb year 2020). A note on the overall study: Collaborator samples came from the United States, Italy and Spain and covered acute and convalescent phases of COVID-19. The material from the prospective study consisted of cDNA or gDNA derived from T cells, B-cell-depleted T cells, or PBMCs. Deeply sampled blood TCRbeta repertoires from subjects exposed to, actively infected with, or recovered from COVID-19 were included in the dataset. The repertoires were released in a freely available public database meant as a resource for research on the immune response to SARS-CoV-2. The samples were drawn from two sources: the first 160 participants of the ongoing ImmuneRACE study, and over 1,000 subjects contributed by 6 global collaborators. Sample metadata almost always included a de-identified subject ID, COVID-19 status, age in years and sex. HLA class I and class II types, where available, came from metadata supplied by the sample provider rather than from assay-based typing. The investigation overall reported the following: The amount of clinical and demographic metadata varied by source and participant and was provided uncurated.

Each collaborating institution followed its own protocols to collect whole blood in K2EDTA tubes. For TCRbeta analysis, collaborators shipped samples in one of three forms: frozen whole blood, isolated PBMCs, or DNA extracted from either of those sample types. TCRbeta CDR3 regions were amplified from genomic DNA by means of the immunoSEQ Assay, a bias-controlled multiplex PCR. Regarding the original processing steps: The number of nucleated cells in each sample was estimated from the amplification of reference gene primers within the assay. To quantify the absolute abundance of each unique TCRbeta CDR3 rearrangement, sequence reads were collapsed and filtered. For each sample, productive Simpson clonality was calculated as the square root of Simpson's diversity index across productive rearrangements. TCRdb took this table from immuneACCESS and kept in-frame rearrangements with V and J called. Such tables lack part of the clones; where checked against another copy, unresolved V genes explain under half of the gap, and the rest is unexplained. From that table come the V and J calls and clone size; the DNA was used to work out D and trimming. Present in this sample are about 130,000 clones, around nine tenths of which were seen just once. Of the sample, about 17% is held by the ten largest clones.

For this clone: Its antigen has not been determined. Base qualities are not at hand, and no much larger clone is one base apart.

The CDR3 measures 11 amino acids from cysteine to phenylalanine. Only the CDR3 region is kept as DNA, spanning 33 bases read in frame from base 1. According to the germline V gene (reference sequence), CDR1 reads GTSNPN and CDR2 reads SVGIG. This TCR was recovered from a man aged 50 or older with active or convalescent COVID-19. What was sequenced was peripheral blood. The chain uses TRBV30 and TRBJ1-3; TRBD1 is perhaps the D gene, given 6 matching bases. The DNA sequence reads TGTGCAGGGGGTTCTGGAAACACCATATATTTT. It translates to CAGGSGNTIYF.